The next 6 T cell receptor beta chains were all read from a single sample in a study of blood T cells in healthy people across ages. A second PCR, run for roughly 7 to 12 cycles, used a sample-barcoded 5' primer plus a J-beta primer mix. TCRdb itself ran the 5' RACE reads through MiXCR, one entry per CDR3 protein. This sample has more than 1.4 million distinct CDR3 sequences, with 42% found just once. Material for sequencing was blood. All receptors come from a woman aged 18-30 years in good health.

This clonotype has just a few counts. The rearrangement uses TRBV9 and TRBJ2-7; 8 bases match TRBD2. The CDR3 has 14 residues. The V and J ends lost 3 bases and 0 bases, in that order; junction bases with no gene match: 2. CDR1 and CDR2 from the germline V gene are SGDLS and YYNGEE. CDR3 sequence (DNA): TGTGCCAGCAGCGCGACTAGCGACTCCTACGAGCAGTACTTC. Translating it yields CASSATSDSYEQYF.

This rearrangement joins TRBV4-1 to TRBJ1-5; D gene ambiguous. The CDR3 is 17 amino acids. V lost 1 base and J 0 bases, leaving 13 bases between the germline ends. Germline V gives CDR1 MGHRA, CDR2 YSYEKL. The CDR3 reads CASSQAAGSYSNQPQHF. The CDR3 DNA reads as TGCGCCAGCAGCCAAGCGGCTGGGTCTTATAGCAATCAGCCCCAGCATTTT.

This clonotype was observed a few times. The CDR3 DNA reads TGCGCCAGCAGCCAAGCCCCTAGGGAGACCCAGTACTTC. Its protein is CASSQAPRETQYF. The chain combines TRBV4-1 with TRBJ2-5, with D uncertain. The CDR3 is 13 amino acids. Per the germline V gene, CDR1 is MGHRA and CDR2 is YSYEKL. V lost 1 base and J 5 bases, leaving 8 bases between the germline ends.

This chain uses TRBV7-9 with TRBJ1-2; D gene unclear. Germline lookup yields CDR1 SEHNR and CDR2 FQNEAQ (reference sequence). This CDR3 contains 14 residues. V lost 8 bases and J lost 2, with 15 bases in between. In DNA, the CDR3 is TGTGCCAGCTTCTTAGCGCGCCAGAACTATGGCTACACCTTC. Its protein product is CASFLARQNYGYTF.

The chain recombines TRBV7-9 with TRBJ1-1, with D perhaps TRBD1 (5 bases). V was clipped by 6 bases and J by 4 bases, with 18 bases between them. The CDR3 length is 15 residues. Germline V gene lookup returns CDR1 SEHNR and CDR2 FQNEAQ (reference sequence). This chain's CDR3 is CASSSIPPGSTEAFF. As DNA, the CDR3 is TGTGCCAGCAGTTCCATTCCCCCAGGGAGCACTGAAGCTTTCTTT.

This clonotype turned up a few times. The chain joins TRBV20-1 to TRBJ2-1, with 10 bases lining up with TRBD1. The CDR3 totals 18 residues. Germline-derived CDR1 and CDR2 are DFQATT and SNEGSKA (reference sequence). The V gene end was trimmed by 0 bases and the J gene end by 1 base; junction bases not matched to a gene: 9. The CDR3 DNA reads as TGCAGTGCTAGAGATATAAGGACAGGGGGTTTTTCCTACAATGAGCAGTTCTTC. Translating gives CSARDIRTGGFSYNEQFF.